The 31 T cell receptor beta chains listed next were all sequenced from one sample in a study of T cell responses to AZD1222 COVID-19 vaccine. Clones were sequenced by immunoSEQ multiplex PCR, and TCRdb holds only the in-frame ones, with some missing. The table lists fewer than 100,000 clones, approximately 88% of them singletons, with roughly 11% in the top ten. Sequenced here: peripheral blood, sampled 28 days after the second AZD1222 dose. These receptors came from an adult who received the AZD1222 COVID-19 vaccine.

The V call is TRBV28, the J call TRBJ1-4, with D perhaps matching TRBD1 (5 bases). The CDR3 contains 14 residues. The ends were cut back, 3 bases at V and 10 bases at J, with 15 bases in the middle. The germline V gene has CDR1 MDHEN and CDR2 SYDVKM. The CDR3 sequence is CASSLGGNLVKLFF. The CDR3 DNA sequence: TGTGCCAGCAGTTTGGGGGGGAATCTGGTAAAACTGTTTTTT. Complete variable domain (other parts from reference TRBV28 and TRBJ1-4): DVKVTQSSRYLVKRTGEKVFLECVQDMDHENMFWYRQDPGLGLRLIYFSYDVKMKEKGDIPEGYSVSREKKERFSLILESASTNQTSMYLCASSLGGNLVKLFFGSGTQLSVL.

V usage is TRBV5-1 and J usage is TRBJ2-7; TRBD2 aligns across 7 bases. The CDR3 covers 15 residues. Germline loops: CDR1 SGHRS, CDR2 YFSETQ. J was trimmed by 3 bases and V by 4 bases; bases with no gene match: 10. CDR3 DNA: TGCGCCAGCAGCCCGGGTGGGGGGGATTACTACGAGCAGTACTTC. The encoded protein is CASSPGGGDYYEQYF.

The chain has TRBV5-6 and TRBJ2-7; D not certain. This CDR3 has 14 amino acids. Per germline, CDR1 SGHDT and CDR2 YYEEEE. V was clipped by 4 bases and J by 2 bases, with 13 bases between them. CDR3 protein: CASSPSSGTYEQYF. In DNA form, the CDR3 reads TGTGCCAGCAGCCCTTCCTCCGGTACCTACGAGCAGTACTTC.

The rearrangement links TRBV7-2 to TRBJ2-2; D possibly matches TRBD1 or TRBD2 (5 bases each). V dropped 7 bases and J dropped 5 bases, with 11 bases sitting between them. The CDR3 is made up of 13 amino acids. CDR1 SGHTA and CDR2 FQGNSA come from the germline V gene. The CDR3 loop is CASISRGTGELFF. CDR3 coding DNA: TGTGCCAGCATTTCGAGGGGAACCGGGGAGCTGTTTTTT.

The chain has TRBV19 and TRBJ1-2; D perhaps matches TRBD1 (5 bases). The CDR3 is made up of 15 amino acids. Germline V CDR1 and CDR2: LNHDA, SQIVND (reference sequence). V was pared by 7 bases and J by 3 bases, with 18 bases between. The CDR3 DNA is TGTGCCAGTACCGATCCCGGTGGGGGTCACTATGGCTACACCTTC. It codes for CASTDPGGGHYGYTF.

The V gene is TRBV9, the J gene TRBJ2-5, with 9 nucleotides matching TRBD2. The CDR3 length is 16 residues. CDR1 is SGDLS, CDR2 YYNGEE, per germline. With 3 bases clipped from V and 5 bases from J, the junction kept 11 bases outside the gene matches. The CDR3 DNA is TGTGCCAGCAGCGCCTCTGGCGGGGGGGCCTTGGAGACCCAGTACTTC. It codes for CASSASGGGALETQYF.

V is TRBV7-2 and J is TRBJ1-6; 10 bases are shared with TRBD1. The germline gives CDR1 SGHTA, CDR2 FQGNSA. The length of the CDR3 is 15 residues. V was pared by 6 bases and J by 10 bases, with 9 bases of the junction left unmatched. In DNA form, the CDR3 reads TGTGCCAGCAGGGTCATGGACAGGGGGGAGTCACCCCTCCACTTT. This gives the protein CASRVMDRGESPLHF.

The chain joins TRBV5-1 to TRBJ2-2, with TRBD1 as a possible D gene (6 bases). CDR1 SGHRS and CDR2 YFSETQ come from the germline V gene. Between the trimmed V and J ends, which lost 7 bases and 1 base, there was a span of 8 bases. The CDR3 has 13 residues. CDR3 in amino acids: CASARGNTGELFF. Written as DNA, the CDR3 is TGCGCCAGCGCCAGGGGGAACACCGGGGAGCTGTTTTTT.

The chain combines TRBV18 with TRBJ1-6; D remains unclear. The CDR3 contains 16 residues. Between the trimmed V and J ends, which lost 0 bases and 7 bases, there was a span of 13 bases. Germline V gene data show CDR1 as KGHSH and CDR2 as LQKENI. Here the CDR3 DNA reads TGTGCCAGCTCACCACCGGCTTCCGGGAAGAATTCACCCCTCCACTTT. Translated, it gives CASSPPASGKNSPLHF. The variable domain in full, with the rest retrieved from reference TRBV18 and TRBJ1-6, is NAGVMQNPRHLVRRRGQEARLRCSPMKGHSHVYWYRQLPEEGLKFMVYLQKENIIDESGMPKERFSAEFPKEGPSILRIQQVVRGDSAAYFCASSPPASGKNSPLHFGNGTRLTVT.

The CDR3 spells CASSPQAERGTYEQYF. The CDR3 DNA is TGCGCCAGCAGCCCTCAGGCCGAGCGGGGGACCTACGAGCAGTACTTC. The rearrangement uses TRBV4-1 and TRBJ2-7, with 8 bases aligning to TRBD2. With 4 bases clipped from V and 2 bases from J, the junction kept 10 bases outside the gene matches. This CDR3 spans 16 amino acids. Germline lookup yields CDR1 MGHRA and CDR2 YSYEKL.

The chain is built from TRBV5-8 and TRBJ2-2; possibly TRBD1 for D (5 bases). CDR1 is SGHTS and CDR2 is YDEGEE in the germline V gene. Trimming removed 2 bases at V and 4 bases at J, with 15 bases between. The CDR3 runs 16 residues. The CDR3 region is CASSFWGSHLTGELFF. The DNA for the CDR3 is TGTGCCAGCAGCTTTTGGGGCAGTCACCTCACCGGGGAGCTGTTTTTT.

V gene TRBV18 combines with J gene TRBJ1-2; no clear D. V lost 3 bases and J lost 8, with 7 bases in between. CDR1 and CDR2 (germline): KGHSH, LQKENI. CDR3 length: 11 residues. CDR3 in amino acids: CASSPSQGYTF. The DNA of the CDR3 is TGTGCCAGCTCACCCAGTCAGGGCTACACCTTC.

This rearrangement joins TRBV2 to TRBJ1-1, with 8 bases identical to TRBD1. The CDR3 has 14 residues. With 3 bases clipped from V and 11 bases from J, the junction kept 11 bases outside the gene matches. Germline V gives CDR1 SNHLY, CDR2 FYNNEI. This CDR3 reads CASSEVSQGARAFF. CDR3 nucleotide sequence: TGTGCCAGCAGTGAGGTCTCTCAGGGGGCTAGGGCTTTCTTT.

This rearrangement joins TRBV5-8 to TRBJ2-7; D call uncertain. Trimming took 0 bases from V and 2 from J, leaving 12 bases between them. Germline values: CDR1 SGHTS, CDR2 YDEGEE. CDR3 length equals 15 residues. In DNA, the CDR3 is TGTGCCAGCAGCTTGGACGGGCGCCGTACCTACGAGCAGTACTTC. The encoded protein is CASSLDGRRTYEQYF.

The chain employs TRBV18 and TRBJ2-1; TRBD1 is a possible D gene (6 bases). Trimming took 5 bases from V and 6 from J, leaving 11 bases between them. Germline CDR1 reads KGHSH; CDR2 reads LQKENI. This CDR3 has 13 residues. In nucleotides, the CDR3 is TGTGCCAGCTCAGCCGGGACATTCAATGAGCAGTTCTTC. Its protein is CASSAGTFNEQFF.

The chain combines TRBV3-1 (or the pseudogene TRBV3-2) with TRBJ1-2, with D possibly being TRBD1 (5 bases). Germline V gene lookup returns CDR1 LGHDT and CDR2 YNNKEL (reference sequence). CDR3 length: 12 residues. The ends were cut back, 1 base at V and 7 bases at J, with 7 bases in the middle. CDR3 nucleotides: TGTGCCAGCAGCCAAGGGGGGGTTGGCTACACCTTC. Protein: CASSQGGVGYTF.

This clone came up a few times. This chain uses TRBV7-2 with TRBJ1-6; D unresolved. V was trimmed by 7 bases and J by 5 bases, leaving 15 bases between them. The length of the CDR3 is 15 residues. Looked up from germline, CDR1 is SGHTA and CDR2 is FQGNSA. The CDR3 loop reads CASTEKGSNNSPLHF. DNA of the CDR3: TGTGCCAGCACCGAGAAGGGTTCCAATAATTCACCCCTCCACTTT.

V usage is TRBV5-4 and J usage is TRBJ1-2; tentative D call: TRBD1 (6 bases). Per the germline V gene, CDR1 is SGHNT and CDR2 is YYREEE (reference sequence). The CDR3 is made up of 14 amino acids. V was pared by 1 base and J by 7 bases, with 14 bases between. CDR3 sequence (DNA): TGTGCCAGCAGCTTGTCTTGGGGGGCGGGTGGCTACACCTTC. Translation: CASSLSWGAGGYTF.

The rearrangement joins TRBV5-1 to TRBJ2-2; D is perhaps TRBD1 (6 bases). The CDR3 loop spans 14 amino acids. Trimming left V 3 bases short and J 3 bases short, with 9 bases between. Germline assignment: CDR1 SGHRS and CDR2 YFSETQ. The CDR3 loop is CASSSQGHTGELFF. CDR3 nucleotides: TGCGCCAGCAGCTCCCAGGGGCACACCGGGGAGCTGTTTTTT. The whole variable domain, remainder taken from reference TRBV5-1 and TRBJ2-2, is KAGVTQTPRYLIKTRGQQVTLSCSPISGHRSVSWYQQTPGQGLQFLFEYFSETQRNKGNFPGRFSGRQFSNSRSEMNVSTLELGDSALYLCASSSQGHTGELFFGEGSRLTVL.

The rearrangement joins TRBV7-2 to TRBJ1-2; TRBD1 matches 8 bases. The CDR3 contains 14 residues. The germline V gene has CDR1 SGHTA and CDR2 FQGNSA. Germline trimming cut 7 bases from V and 4 bases from J; bases unmatched to any gene: 8. The CDR3 loop is CASNQQGAFYGYTF. DNA of the CDR3: TGTGCCAGCAACCAGCAGGGGGCCTTCTATGGCTACACCTTC. Full variable domain (missing parts from reference TRBV7-2 and TRBJ1-2): GAGVSQSPSNKVTEKGKDVELRCDPISGHTALYWYRQSLGQGLEFLIYFQGNSAPDKSGLPSDRFSAERTGGSVSTLTIQRTQQEDSAVYLCASNQQGAFYGYTFGSGTRLTVV.

V is TRBV5-1 and J is TRBJ2-3; 10 bases agree with TRBD2. Germline CDR1 SGHRS, CDR2 YFSETQ. There are 16 residues in the CDR3. Trimming cost V 4 bases and J 2 bases; bases outside gene matches: 7. In DNA, the CDR3 is TGCGCCAGCAGCCTGGGGACTAGCGATTTCACAGATACGCAGTATTTT. It is translated as CASSLGTSDFTDTQYF. Using reference TRBV5-1 and TRBJ2-3 for the parts outside the CDR3, the full variable domain is KAGVTQTPRYLIKTRGQQVTLSCSPISGHRSVSWYQQTPGQGLQFLFEYFSETQRNKGNFPGRFSGRQFSNSRSEMNVSTLELGDSALYLCASSLGTSDFTDTQYFGPGTRLTVL.

This clone was counted a few times. This chain joins TRBV6-5 and TRBJ2-2, with a possible D match to TRBD2 (5 bases). The CDR3 contains 16 residues. With 0 bases removed from V and 5 bases from J, the gap between germline ends came to 13 bases. The germline V gene has CDR1 MNHEY and CDR2 SVGAGI. The chain's CDR3 is CASSYSLVKRTGELFF. The CDR3, as DNA: TGTGCCAGCAGTTACTCACTAGTTAAACGGACCGGGGAGCTGTTTTTT.

This chain joins TRBV6-5 and TRBJ1-6; no firm D call. The CDR3 has 15 amino acids. With 2 bases removed from V and 0 bases from J, the gap between germline ends came to 5 bases. CDR1 is MNHEY and CDR2 is SVGAGI in the germline V gene. In DNA form, the CDR3 reads TGTGCCAGCAGTTACACAAGCTCCTATAATTCACCCCTCCACTTT. Amino acids: CASSYTSSYNSPLHF.

CDR3 in DNA: TGTGCCAGCAGCTTAGGGGTCAGGGGGCGGTCAGACAACTATGGCTACACCTTC. It codes for CASSLGVRGRSDNYGYTF. The rearrangement links TRBV7-9 to TRBJ1-2, with 8 bases matching TRBD1. V lost 1 base to trimming and J lost 2 bases; unmatched junction nucleotides: 12. CDR3 length equals 18 residues. CDR1 is SEHNR, CDR2 FQNEAQ, per germline (reference sequence).

Written as DNA, the CDR3 is TGTGCCATCAGTGAGGGGGCGGGAAACACTGAAGCTTTCTTT. It encodes CAISEGAGNTEAFF. The chain joins TRBV10-3 to TRBJ1-1, with D tentatively TRBD1 (5 bases). The germline V gene has CDR1 ENHRY and CDR2 SYGVKD. V lost 2 bases and J lost 2, with 9 bases in between. The CDR3 totals 14 residues.

The chain carries TRBV7-9 and TRBJ2-2, with D possibly TRBD2 on 6 matching bases. Per germline, CDR1 SEHNR and CDR2 FQNEAQ (reference sequence). This CDR3 has 15 amino acids. Trimming stripped 5 bases from V and 5 bases from J, with 15 bases between. The DNA of the CDR3 is TGTGCCAGCAGCGGTACTACGGGGGTAACCGGGGAGCTGTTTTTT. Protein product: CASSGTTGVTGELFF. Drawing the rest from reference TRBV7-9 and TRBJ2-2, the complete variable domain is DTGVSQNPRHKITKRGQNVTFRCDPISEHNRLYWYRQTLGQGPEFLTYFQNEAQLEKSRLLSDRFSAERPKGSFSTLEIQRTEQGDSAMYLCASSGTTGVTGELFFGEGSRLTVL.

The V call is TRBV29-1, the J call TRBJ2-4, with TRBD2 matching over 10 bases. Germline CDR1 and CDR2: SQVTM and ANQGSEA. The V and J ends lost 3 bases and 13 bases, in that order; junction bases with no gene match: 6. The CDR3 contains 12 residues. The CDR3 sequence: CSVDEAGGPQYF. For the CDR3, the DNA is TGCAGCGTTGACGAAGCGGGGGGGCCCCAGTACTTC.

This clone was seen only a few times. The rearrangement uses TRBV6-2 or TRBV6-3 and TRBJ1-2; 7 bases are shared with TRBD1. Germline CDR1 and CDR2: MNHEY and SVGEGT. The CDR3 is made up of 13 amino acids. Trimming at V came to 5 bases and at J to 6 bases, leaving 6 bases not matched to a gene. The CDR3: CASSDRQGDGYTF. The CDR3 DNA reads as TGTGCCAGCAGTGATCGACAGGGTGATGGCTACACCTTC.

The rearrangement joins TRBV7-2 to TRBJ2-3, with 8 nucleotides matching TRBD1. The CDR3 extends over 15 amino acids. V dropped 5 bases and J dropped 5; count of bases not matched to a gene: 9. CDR1 is SGHTA and CDR2 is FQGNSA in the germline V gene. In DNA form, the CDR3 reads TGTGCCAGCAGCCGTCGACAGGGGAGAGTAGATACGCAGTATTTT. This translates into CASSRRQGRVDTQYF.

V usage is TRBV29-1 and J usage is TRBJ2-3; TRBD1 is a possible D gene (6 bases). This CDR3 is built from 16 residues. V lost 6 bases, J lost 0 bases, and 19 bases lay in between. Germline CDR1 SQVTM, CDR2 ANQGSEA. CDR3 region: CSVAPSRGLSTDTQYF. The CDR3 nucleotides are TGCAGCGTCGCGCCATCCAGGGGCTTGAGCACAGATACGCAGTATTTT.

This clone came up once. The chain couples TRBV7-2 to TRBJ2-6, with D possibly matching TRBD1 (5 bases). CDR1 is SGHTA, CDR2 FQGNSA, per germline. This CDR3 spans 16 amino acids. V was cut by 2 bases and J by 1 base, with 9 bases left in between. The CDR3 is CASSLFGQSGANVLTF. The CDR3 region has the DNA TGTGCCAGCAGCTTATTCGGACAATCTGGGGCCAACGTCCTGACTTTC. Full variable domain (remainder filled in from reference TRBV7-2 and TRBJ2-6): GAGVSQSPSNKVTEKGKDVELRCDPISGHTALYWYRQSLGQGLEFLIYFQGNSAPDKSGLPSDRFSAERTGGSVSTLTIQRTQQEDSAVYLCASSLFGQSGANVLTFGAGSRLTVL.